The 15 T cell receptor beta chains below were found in one sample sequenced in a study of cytomegalovirus exposure and HLA in healthy donors. TCRdb's table, derived via immunoSEQ multiplex PCR, lists solely in-frame clones and lacks some. The sample lists some 150,000 clones; roughly 89% were seen once. Input material: PBMCs. The receptors were gathered from a woman aged 18 to 35 in good health and CMV-seropositive.

The CDR3 reads CASMMGTGAFF. CDR3 sequence (DNA): TGTGCCAGCATGATGGGGACAGGGGCTTTCTTT. The chain links TRBV6-5 to TRBJ1-1, with 9 positions matching TRBD1. The CDR3 is 11 amino acids. CDR1 MNHEY and CDR2 SVGAGI come from the germline V gene. Trimming took 7 bases from V and 11 from J; bases not matched to a gene: 5.

This chain connects TRBV6-5 to TRBJ2-3; tentatively, D is TRBD2 (5 bases). Germline loops: CDR1 MNHEY, CDR2 SVGAGI. V lost 2 bases and J lost 2, with 8 bases in between. The CDR3 consists of 14 residues. The CDR3 sequence: CASSYEGFTDTQYF. In nucleotides, the CDR3 is TGTGCCAGCAGTTACGAGGGTTTCACAGATACGCAGTATTTT.

The V and J genes are TRBV5-1 and TRBJ1-2, with 10 bases fitting TRBD1. The V segment lost 0 bases and the J segment 7 bases; nucleotides outside the gene matches: 6. The CDR3 consists of 15 residues. Per germline, CDR1 SGHRS and CDR2 YFSETQ. CDR3 in amino acids: CASSLGDRGGLGYTF. In DNA form, the CDR3 reads TGCGCCAGCAGCTTGGGGGACAGGGGAGGTCTTGGCTACACCTTC.

V is TRBV4-3 and J is TRBJ1-2; 10 positions match TRBD1. The CDR3 is made up of 18 amino acids. Germline CDR1 LGHNA, CDR2 YSLEER. Germline trimming cut 0 bases from V and 2 bases from J; bases unmatched to any gene: 9. CDR3 nucleotides: TGCGCCAGCAGCCAAGAGGATGGTTGGACAGGGGGGAACTATGGCTACACCTTC. Its protein is CASSQEDGWTGGNYGYTF.

V usage is TRBV7-9 and J usage is TRBJ1-3; no firm D call. There are 17 residues in the CDR3. Germline CDR1 SEHNR, CDR2 FQNEAQ (reference sequence). V lost 2 bases and J 0 bases, leaving 14 bases between the germline ends. The CDR3, as DNA: TGTGCCAGCAGCTTATCAGTGAGCGGAAACTCTGGAAACACCATATATTTT. The encoded protein is CASSLSVSGNSGNTIYF.

The CDR3 loop is CASSYSIGRTNYGYTF. Here the CDR3 DNA reads TGTGCCAGCAGTTACTCGATTGGCAGAACTAACTATGGCTACACCTTC. This chain links TRBV6-6 with TRBJ1-2; D gene unclear. The CDR3 has 16 amino acids. Per the germline V gene, CDR1 is MNHNY and CDR2 is SVGAGI (reference sequence). Trimming cost V 0 bases and J 0 bases, with 11 bases left between them.

The chain is built from TRBV5-6 and TRBJ2-7, with 7 positions matching TRBD1. This CDR3 comprises 15 residues. V trimming: 0 bases; J trimming: 3 bases; junction bases outside the gene matches: 6. Germline CDR1 SGHDT, CDR2 YYEEEE. The DNA for the CDR3 is TGTGCCAGCAGCTTGGAGGACAGGATGCTCTACGAGCAGTACTTC. Its translation is CASSLEDRMLYEQYF.

The rearrangement joins TRBV30 to TRBJ1-3, with D uncertain. The germline CDR1 and CDR2 sequences are GTSNPN and SVGIG (reference sequence). The CDR3 extends over 14 amino acids. The V end was cut by 1 base, the J end by 2 bases, with 9 bases between. The CDR3 region has the DNA TGTGCCTGGAGTGCATGGGCTGCTGGAAACACCATATATTTT. Translated: CAWSAWAAGNTIYF.

The chain couples TRBV10-2 to TRBJ1-2; D unclear. Trimming shortened V by 4 bases and J by 2 bases, and 8 bases separated the two germline ends. This CDR3 has 13 amino acids. Germline loops: CDR1 WSHSY, CDR2 SAAADI. The CDR3 bases are TGCGCCAGCAGTGGGGCAACCAACTATGGCTACACCTTC. It codes for CASSGATNYGYTF.

The rearrangement uses TRBV4-1 and TRBJ2-7; 9 nucleotides match TRBD2. The length of the CDR3 is 16 residues. Looked up from germline, CDR1 is MGHRA and CDR2 is YSYEKL. V lost 0 bases to trimming and J lost 3 bases; unmatched junction nucleotides: 6. CDR3 in DNA: TGCGCCAGCAGCCAAGATGGGCTAGCGGGGAACTACGAGCAGTACTTC. Its translation is CASSQDGLAGNYEQYF.

V gene TRBV27 combines with J gene TRBJ2-2; D perhaps matches TRBD2 (5 bases). There are 14 residues in the CDR3. Per germline, CDR1 MNHEY and CDR2 SMNVEV (reference sequence). The V end lost 4 bases, the J end lost 5 bases, and 11 bases lay between the germline ends. CDR3 residues: CASSSGPGTGELFF. The CDR3 nucleotides read TGTGCCAGCAGTTCCGGGCCGGGGACCGGGGAGCTGTTTTTT.

The chain couples TRBV5-1 to TRBJ2-3; D gene ambiguous. Germline loops: CDR1 SGHRS, CDR2 YFSETQ. V lost 0 bases, J lost 10 bases, and 12 bases lay in between. CDR3 length: 13 residues. The CDR3, as DNA: TGCGCCAGCAGCTTGGCCTGGGCAGGCTCGCAGTATTTT. It encodes CASSLAWAGSQYF.

V gene TRBV7-6 combines with J gene TRBJ1-1; D uncertain. This CDR3 comprises 13 residues. V was pared by 5 bases and J by 2 bases, with 9 bases between. The germline CDR1 and CDR2 sequences are SGHVS and FNYEAQ. The CDR3 loop reads CASSLEQNTEAFF. The CDR3 nucleotides read TGTGCCAGCAGCCTAGAACAAAACACTGAAGCTTTCTTT.

The chain links TRBV30 to TRBJ2-7, with 7 bases that match TRBD2. Germline V lookup: CDR1 GTSNPN, CDR2 SVGIG (reference sequence). Unmatched junction bases numbered 9, after V lost 3 bases and J lost 4 bases. The CDR3 extends over 14 amino acids. CDR3 protein: CAWSPGRALYEQYF. CDR3 DNA sequence: TGTGCCTGGAGCCCGGGGAGGGCTCTTTACGAGCAGTACTTC.

This clone was detected only once. The chain combines TRBV7-9 with TRBJ2-1; tentative D call: TRBD1 (6 bases). The CDR3 extends over 14 amino acids. Per the germline V gene, CDR1 is SEHNR and CDR2 is FQNEAQ (reference sequence). The V and J ends lost 5 bases and 8 bases respectively, with 16 bases between them. CDR3 protein: CASSPLAGVDEQFF. DNA for the CDR3: TGTGCCAGCAGCCCGCTTGCAGGGGTCGATGAGCAGTTCTTC.